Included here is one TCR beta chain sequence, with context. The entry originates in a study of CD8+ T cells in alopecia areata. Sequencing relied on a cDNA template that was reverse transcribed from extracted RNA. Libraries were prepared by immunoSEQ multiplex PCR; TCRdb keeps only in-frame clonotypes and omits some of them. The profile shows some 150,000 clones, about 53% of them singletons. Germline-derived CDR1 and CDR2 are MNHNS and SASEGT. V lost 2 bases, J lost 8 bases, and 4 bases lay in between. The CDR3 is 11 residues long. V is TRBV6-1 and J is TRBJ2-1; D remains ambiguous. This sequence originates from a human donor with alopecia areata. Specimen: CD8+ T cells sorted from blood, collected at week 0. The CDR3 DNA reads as TGTGCCAGCAGTGAAAACCATGAGCAGTTCTTC. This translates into CASSENHEQFF.